What follows are 3 T cell receptor beta chains derived from one specimen sequenced in a study of CD8 T cells in ankylosing spondylitis. TCRdb reprocessed the 5' RACE reads via MiXCR and lists one record per CDR3 protein. The sample carries about 140,000 distinct CDR3 sequences, around 10% recorded once. The sample taken for sequencing was blood, either unsorted or a sorted T cell fraction (not recorded which). These receptor sequences come from a female donor with ankylosing spondylitis or in good health (not recorded which).

This clonotype has at least ten counts. V gene TRBV10-3 combines with J gene TRBJ2-3, with 8 bases that match TRBD2. The J segment lost 4 bases and the V segment lost 6 bases, leaving 6 bases of the junction unmatched. Germline values: CDR1 ENHRY, CDR2 SYGVKD. The CDR3 is 14 amino acids. CDR3 residues: CAISRGGKSDTQYF. Here the CDR3 DNA reads TGTGCCATCAGCCGGGGGGGCAAGTCAGATACGCAGTATTTT.

This clonotype was seen ten or more times. This chain connects TRBV5-1 to TRBJ2-3; TRBD2 matches at 11 bases. CDR3 size: 15 residues. Germline trimming cut 4 bases from V and 4 bases from J; bases unmatched to any gene: 5. The germline gives CDR1 SGHRS, CDR2 YFSETQ. CDR3 DNA: TGCGCCAGCAGCACCACTAGCGGGAGCGCAGATACGCAGTATTTT. It is translated as CASSTTSGSADTQYF.

There are many counts of this clonotype. The chain couples TRBV7-8 to TRBJ1-2; D is possibly TRBD1 (6 bases). Per germline, CDR1 SGHVS and CDR2 FQNEAQ. This CDR3 contains 18 residues. Trimming took 1 base from V and 7 from J, leaving 25 bases between them. This CDR3 is CASSLVSGAADIARGYTF. The CDR3 DNA sequence: TGTGCCAGCAGCTTAGTCTCAGGGGCGGCCGACATCGCGCGTGGCTACACCTTC. The variable domain in full, with the rest retrieved from reference TRBV7-8 and TRBJ1-2, is GAGVSQSPRYKVAKRGQDVALRCDPISGHVSLFWYQQALGQGPEFLTYFQNEAQLDKSGLPSDRFFAERPEGSVSTLKIQRTQQEDSAVYLCASSLVSGAADIARGYTFGSGTRLTVV.